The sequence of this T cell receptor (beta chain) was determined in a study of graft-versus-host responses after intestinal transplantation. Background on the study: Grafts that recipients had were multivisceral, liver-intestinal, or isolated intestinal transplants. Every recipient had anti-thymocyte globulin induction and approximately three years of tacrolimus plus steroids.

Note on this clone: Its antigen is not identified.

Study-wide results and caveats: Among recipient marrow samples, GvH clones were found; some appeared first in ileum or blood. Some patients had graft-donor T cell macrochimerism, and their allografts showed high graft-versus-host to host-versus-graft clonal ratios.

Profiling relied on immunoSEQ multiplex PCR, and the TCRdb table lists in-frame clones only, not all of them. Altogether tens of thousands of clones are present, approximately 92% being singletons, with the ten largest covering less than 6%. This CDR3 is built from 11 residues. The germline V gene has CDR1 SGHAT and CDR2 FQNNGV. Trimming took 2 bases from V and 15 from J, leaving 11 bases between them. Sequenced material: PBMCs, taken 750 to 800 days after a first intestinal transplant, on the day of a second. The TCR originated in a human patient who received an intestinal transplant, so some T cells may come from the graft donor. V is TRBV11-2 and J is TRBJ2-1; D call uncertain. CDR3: CASSLRQQRFF. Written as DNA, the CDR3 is TGTGCCAGCAGCTTACGGCAACAAAGGTTCTTC.